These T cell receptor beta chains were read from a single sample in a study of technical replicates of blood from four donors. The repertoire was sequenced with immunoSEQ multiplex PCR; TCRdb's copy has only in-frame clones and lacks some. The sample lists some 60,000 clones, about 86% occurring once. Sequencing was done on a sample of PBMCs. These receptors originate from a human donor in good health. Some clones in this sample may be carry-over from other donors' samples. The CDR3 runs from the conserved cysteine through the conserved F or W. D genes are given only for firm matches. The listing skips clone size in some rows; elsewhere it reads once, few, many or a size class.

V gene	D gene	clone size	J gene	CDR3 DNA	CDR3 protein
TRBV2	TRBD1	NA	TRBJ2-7	TGTGCCAGCAGTGGGACAGGGCACGAGCAGTACTTC	CASSGTGHEQYF
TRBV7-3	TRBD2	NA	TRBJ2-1	TGTGCCAGCAGCCCGACAGGAGCGGGAGGCATCTATGAGCAGTTCTTC	CASSPTGAGGIYEQFF
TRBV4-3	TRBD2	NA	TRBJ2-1	TGCGCCAGCAGCCAAGATATCGTAACTAGCGGGAGTAATGAGCAGTTCTTC	CASSQDIVTSGSNEQFF
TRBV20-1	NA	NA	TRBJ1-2	TGCAGTGCCGCTTCGAGTAATGGCTACACCTTC	CSAASSNGYTF
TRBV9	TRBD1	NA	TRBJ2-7	TGTGCCAGCAGCGGCCGGGACAGTTCATACGAGCAGTACTTC	CASSGRDSSYEQYF
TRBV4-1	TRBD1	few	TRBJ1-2	TGCGCCAGCAGCCCCAGGGACAGGGGAATAGGCTACACCTTC	CASSPRDRGIGYTF
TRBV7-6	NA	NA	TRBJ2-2	TGTGCCAGCAGCTTAGAGCCTAGCCAAACCGGGGAGCTGTTTTTT	CASSLEPSQTGELFF
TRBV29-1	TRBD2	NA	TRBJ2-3	TGCAGCTCCAGAGCGGGAGGCACAGATACGCAGTATTTT	CSSRAGGTDTQYF
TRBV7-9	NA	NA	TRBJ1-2	TGTGCCAGCAGCCCTGCGGGCTATGGCTACACCTTC	CASSPAGYGYTF
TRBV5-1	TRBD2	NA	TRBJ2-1	TGCGCCAGCAGCTTGGATGCGGGAGCCCTCGATGAGCAGTTCTTC	CASSLDAGALDEQFF
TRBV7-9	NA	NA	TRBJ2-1	TGTGCCAGCAGCTTAGCGAGAAGGGGTTCCTACAATGAGCAGTTCTTC	CASSLARRGSYNEQFF
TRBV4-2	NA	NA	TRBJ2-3	TGTGCCAGCAGCCAGACAATAGCGGACAGCACAGATACGCAGTATTTT	CASSQTIADSTDTQYF
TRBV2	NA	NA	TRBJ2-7	TGTGCCAGCAGTGGGGGGGTTAACTACGAGCAGTACTTC	CASSGGVNYEQYF
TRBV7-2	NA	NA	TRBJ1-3	TGTGCCAGCAGCTTAGTCCCAGTCTCTGGAAACACCATATATTTT	CASSLVPVSGNTIYF
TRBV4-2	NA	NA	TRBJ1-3	TGTGCCAGCAGCCAAGCGTTAGGGGTGGGAAACACCATATATTTT	CASSQALGVGNTIYF
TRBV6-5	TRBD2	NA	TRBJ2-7	TGTGCCAGCAGTTATTCGACTAGCGGGACCTACGAGCAGTACTTC	CASSYSTSGTYEQYF
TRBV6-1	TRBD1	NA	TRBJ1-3	TGTGCCAGCAGACCAACAGGGGAGGGAAACACCATATATTTT	CASRPTGEGNTIYF
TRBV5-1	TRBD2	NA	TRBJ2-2	TGCGCCAGCAGCACGAAGACTAGCGGGGGGAACACCGGGGAGCTGTTTTTT	CASSTKTSGGNTGELFF
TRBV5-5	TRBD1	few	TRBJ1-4	TGTGCCAGCAGCTCCAGCCCGACAGGGGCAGGGGAAAAACTGTTTTTT	CASSSSPTGAGEKLFF
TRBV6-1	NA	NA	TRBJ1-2	TGTGCCAGCAGTGAATCTATTGGGCAGAGCTATGGCTACACCTTC	CASSESIGQSYGYTF
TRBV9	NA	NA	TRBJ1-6	TGTGCCAGCAGCGTTGGCGCAGGGGATATCGGTTCACCCCTCCACTTT	CASSVGAGDIGSPLHF
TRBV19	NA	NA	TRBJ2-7	TGTGCCAGTAGTATAGATCACCCCCGGGAGCAGTACTTC	CASSIDHPREQYF
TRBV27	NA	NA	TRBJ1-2	TGTGCCAGCAGCCAGACAGGAGGCTATGGCTACACCTTC	CASSQTGGYGYTF
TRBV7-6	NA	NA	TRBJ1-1	TGTGCCAGCACCAAAAACCCCCCGGACCCGGGGACTGAAGCTTTCTTT	CASTKNPPDPGTEAFF
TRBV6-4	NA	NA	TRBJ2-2	TGTGCCAGCAGTGCCCGGGACTCTAGCACCGGGGAGCTGTTTTTT	CASSARDSSTGELFF
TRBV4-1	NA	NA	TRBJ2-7	TGCGCCAGCAGCCAAGTTCAGTTTGACGAGCAGTACTTC	CASSQVQFDEQYF
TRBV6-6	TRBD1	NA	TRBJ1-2	TGTGCCAGCAGTGACAGACAGGGTTACTATGGCTACACCTTC	CASSDRQGYYGYTF
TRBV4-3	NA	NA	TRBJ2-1	TGCGCCAGCAGCCAAGATATTGCCTACAATGAGCAGTTCTTC	CASSQDIAYNEQFF
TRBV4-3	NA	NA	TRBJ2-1	TGCGCCAGCAGCCAAGATTTGAGAGACACCTACAATGAGCAGTTCTTC	CASSQDLRDTYNEQFF
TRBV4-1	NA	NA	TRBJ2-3	TGCGCCAGCAGCCCCCTTTCAGCAGATACGCAGTATTTT	CASSPLSADTQYF
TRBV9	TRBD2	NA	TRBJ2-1	TGTGCCAGCAGCATAGGACTAGCGGGCACTGAGCAGTTCTTC	CASSIGLAGTEQFF
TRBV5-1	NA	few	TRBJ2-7	TGCGCCAGCAGCTCCGACAGTACCTACGAGCAGTACTTC	CASSSDSTYEQYF
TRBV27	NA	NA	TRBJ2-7	TGTGCCAGCCGCGACCAGGGGCCAACCTACGAGCAGTACTTC	CASRDQGPTYEQYF
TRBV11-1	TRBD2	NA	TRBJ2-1	TGTGCCAGCAGCCTGAGGACTAGCGGGATTCGGTCCTACAATGAGCAGTTCTTC	CASSLRTSGIRSYNEQFF
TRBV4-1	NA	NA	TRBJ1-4	TGCGCCAGCAGCCAAGGAAACAGGGTCCGGGAAAAACTGTTTTTT	CASSQGNRVREKLFF
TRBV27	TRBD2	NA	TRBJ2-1	TGTGCCAGCCGGCTTAGCGGGTCCCTGGGGAATGAGCAGTTCTTC	CASRLSGSLGNEQFF
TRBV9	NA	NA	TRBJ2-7	TGTGCCAGCAGCGTAGCTTCAGCAGGCTATTACGAGCAGTACTTC	CASSVASAGYYEQYF
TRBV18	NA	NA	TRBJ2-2	TGTGCCAGCTCACTTCAGACCTACCCCCGAGGGATCTCCGGGGAGCTGTTTTTT	CASSLQTYPRGISGELFF
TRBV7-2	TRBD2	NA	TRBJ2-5	TGTGCCAGCAGCTCACAAGCGGGAAGGGAGACCCAGTACTTC	CASSSQAGRETQYF